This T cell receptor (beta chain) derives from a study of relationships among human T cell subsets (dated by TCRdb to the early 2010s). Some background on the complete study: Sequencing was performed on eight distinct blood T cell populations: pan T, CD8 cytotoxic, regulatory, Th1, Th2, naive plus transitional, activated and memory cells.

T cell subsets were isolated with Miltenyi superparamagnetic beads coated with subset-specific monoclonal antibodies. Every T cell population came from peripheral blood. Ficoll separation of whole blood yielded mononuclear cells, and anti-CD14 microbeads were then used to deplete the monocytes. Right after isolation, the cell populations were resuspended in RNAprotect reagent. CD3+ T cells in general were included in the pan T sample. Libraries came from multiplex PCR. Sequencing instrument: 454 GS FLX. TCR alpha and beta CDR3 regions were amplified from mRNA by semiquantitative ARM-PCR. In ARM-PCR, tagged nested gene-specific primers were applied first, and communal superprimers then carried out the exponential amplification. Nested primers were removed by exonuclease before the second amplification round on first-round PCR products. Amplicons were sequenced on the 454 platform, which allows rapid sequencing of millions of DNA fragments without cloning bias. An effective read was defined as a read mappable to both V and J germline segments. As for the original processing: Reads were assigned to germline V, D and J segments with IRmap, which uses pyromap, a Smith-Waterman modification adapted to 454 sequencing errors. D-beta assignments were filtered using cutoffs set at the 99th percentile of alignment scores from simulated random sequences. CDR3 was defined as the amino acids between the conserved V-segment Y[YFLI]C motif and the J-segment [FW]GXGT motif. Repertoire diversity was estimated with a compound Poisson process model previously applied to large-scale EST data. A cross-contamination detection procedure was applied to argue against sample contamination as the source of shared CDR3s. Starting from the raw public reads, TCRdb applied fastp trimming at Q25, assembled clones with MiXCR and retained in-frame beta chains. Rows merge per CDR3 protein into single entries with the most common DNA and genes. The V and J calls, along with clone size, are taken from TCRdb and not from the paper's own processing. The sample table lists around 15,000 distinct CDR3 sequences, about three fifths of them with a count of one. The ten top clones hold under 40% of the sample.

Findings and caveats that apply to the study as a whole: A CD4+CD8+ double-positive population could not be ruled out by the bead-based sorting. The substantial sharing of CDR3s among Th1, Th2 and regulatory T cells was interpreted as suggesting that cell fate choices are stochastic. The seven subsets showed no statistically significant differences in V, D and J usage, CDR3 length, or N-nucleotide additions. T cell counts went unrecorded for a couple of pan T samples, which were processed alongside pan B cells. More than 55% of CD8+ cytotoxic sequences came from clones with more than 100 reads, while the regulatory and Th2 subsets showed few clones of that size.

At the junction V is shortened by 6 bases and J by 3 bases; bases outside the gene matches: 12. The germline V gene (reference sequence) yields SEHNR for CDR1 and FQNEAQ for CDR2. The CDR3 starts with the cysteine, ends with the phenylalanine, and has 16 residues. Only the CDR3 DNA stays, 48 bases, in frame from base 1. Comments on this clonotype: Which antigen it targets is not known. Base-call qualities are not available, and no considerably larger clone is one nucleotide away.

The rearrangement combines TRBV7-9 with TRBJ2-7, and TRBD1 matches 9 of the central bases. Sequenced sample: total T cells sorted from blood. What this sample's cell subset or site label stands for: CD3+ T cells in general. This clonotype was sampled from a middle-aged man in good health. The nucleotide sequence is TGTGCCAGCAGGCCACTTCCTGGACAGGGGATCTACGAGCAGTACTTC. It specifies CASRPLPGQGIYEQYF.